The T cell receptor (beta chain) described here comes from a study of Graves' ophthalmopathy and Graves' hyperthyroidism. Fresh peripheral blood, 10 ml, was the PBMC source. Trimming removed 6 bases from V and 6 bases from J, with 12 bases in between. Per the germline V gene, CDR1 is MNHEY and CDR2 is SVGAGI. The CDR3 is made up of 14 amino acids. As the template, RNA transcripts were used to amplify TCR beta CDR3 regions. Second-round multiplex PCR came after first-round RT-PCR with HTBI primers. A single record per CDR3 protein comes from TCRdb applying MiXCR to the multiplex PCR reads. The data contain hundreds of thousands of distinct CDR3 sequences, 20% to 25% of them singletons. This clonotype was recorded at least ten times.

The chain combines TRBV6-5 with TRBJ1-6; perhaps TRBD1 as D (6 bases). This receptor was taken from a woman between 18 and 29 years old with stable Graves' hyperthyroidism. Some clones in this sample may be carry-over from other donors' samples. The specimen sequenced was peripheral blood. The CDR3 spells CASSSGHVNSPLHF. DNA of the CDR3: TGTGCCAGCAGCTCGGGACACGTTAATTCACCCCTCCACTTT.